These 4 T cell receptor beta chains were all obtained from the same sample, sequenced in a study of T cells in women clearing cervical HPV infection (dated by TCRdb to between 2018 and 2020). Receptor libraries were prepared by the immunoSEQ multiplex PCR assay. Drawn from immuneACCESS, this table holds only the in-frame rearrangements with V and J called that TCRdb kept. Clones are partly lost; checked studies trace under half to an unresolved V gene and leave the rest unexplained. Per the sample table, the count is more than 40,000 clones. The top ten clonotypes cover more than 0.8% of the sample. The sample was blood buffy coat. Source of these receptors: a woman between 18 and 75 years old with a cervical HPV16 infection that either progressed to CIN3+ or cleared (not recorded which).

Notes on this clone: The observed sequence ends 3 residues before the CDR3 terminus, with the missing tail filled in from the germline J gene. The chain couples TRBV6-4 to TRBJ1-2; a weak D match, TRBD1 (6 bases). Germline CDR1 is MRHNA and CDR2 is SNTAGT. V dropped 9 bases and J dropped 2 bases, with 22 bases sitting between them. The CDR3 loop spans 16 amino acids. The CDR3 bases that were read are TGTGCCAGGGGCCCCCTAGGTGGGGGGGCGAACTATGGC. Its translation is CARGPLGGGANYG. The entire CDR3 sequence reads CARGPLGGGANYGYTF.

Comments on this clone: The missing CDR3 end, 3 residues past where the read stops, is filled in from the germline J gene. V usage is TRBV7-6 and J usage is TRBJ1-4; D is perhaps TRBD1 (6 bases). The germline CDR1 and CDR2 sequences are SGHVS and FNYEAQ. This CDR3 spans 14 amino acids. The V end lost 4 bases, the J end lost 7 bases, and 13 bases lay between the germline ends. CDR3 bases read: TGTGCCAGCAGCTCACGACAGGCTGGTGAAAAA. Amino acids: CASSSRQAGEK. The CDR3 as a whole reads CASSSRQAGEKLFF. Together with reference TRBV7-6 and TRBJ1-4, the CDR3 gives the full variable domain: GAGVSQSPRYKVTKRGQDVALRCDPISGHVSLYWYRQALGQGPEFLTYFNYEAQQDKSGLPNDRFSAERPEGSISTLTIQRTEQRDSAMYRCASSSRQAGEKLFFGSGTQLSVL.

As to this clone: The CDR3 goes on 3 residues after the read ends, and that part is filled in from the germline J gene. The rearrangement links TRBV19 to TRBJ1-2; no clear D. Germline V lookup: CDR1 LNHDA, CDR2 SQIVND (reference sequence). CDR3 size: 15 residues. The CDR3 is CATSPARPSKNIYTF. The covered CDR3 bases are TGTGCCACGTCGCCCGCCCGTCCCTCCAAAAACATC.

As to this clone: The sequence runs out 3 residues before the end of the CDR3; the remainder is reconstructed from the germline J gene. This rearrangement joins TRBV15 to TRBJ2-4, with 8 positions matching TRBD1. The CDR3 covers 15 residues. V shed 8 bases and J 0 bases; nucleotides not matched to a gene: 6. Germline CDR1 reads LNHNV; CDR2 reads YYDKDF (reference sequence). CDR3 sequence reads: CATGTGGTAKNIQYF. Partial CDR3 DNA: TGTGCCACCGGGACAGGCGGGACAGCCAAAAACATT.